This T cell receptor (beta chain) came from a study of OX40 agonist ivuxolimab in advanced cancers. Study-level points and caveats: Several nonresponders also turned out to have low normalized T-cell clonal expansion.

This CDR3 comprises 15 residues. The J segment lost 5 bases and the V segment lost 5 bases, leaving 11 bases of the junction unmatched. Germline lookup yields CDR1 SGHTA and CDR2 FQGTGA. This clone was detected only once. Its antigen is not known. Assay used: immunoSEQ multiplex PCR; TCRdb lists only in-frame clones, some missing. The sample records around 80,000 clones, around 90% being singletons. This material consisted of CD4+ or CD8+ T cells sorted from blood, taken in a trial of the OX40 agonist ivuxolimab. V and J are TRBV7-3 and TRBJ2-7; 8 nucleotides match TRBD2. This receptor was identified in an adult with an advanced solid tumor such as melanoma, head and neck, liver or kidney cancer. The CDR3 region has the DNA TGTGCCAGCAGCACACTACCGGGACTAGGCCACGAGCAGTACTTC. It codes for CASSTLPGLGHEQYF.